This TCR beta chain was recovered during a study of shared clonotypes between healthy human individuals. The wider study: Donor composition was a couple of women and three men, aged 18 to 49.

Study-level findings and limits: Naive subsets generally exceeded memory subsets in estimated richness. Represented diversity, genetic and exposure-history alike, was limited by few donors.

The assay was immunoSEQ multiplex PCR, and TCRdb's table has in-frame clones only and misses some. The sample lists approximately 940,000 clones; about three quarters were seen once. To note about this clone: The antigen is not known.

The sequence was collected from a man aged 18 to 30 in good health. The sample consisted of memory CD4+ T cells sorted from blood. Subset noted: CD45RA-negative fraction.

CDR3 region: CASSPSVNRNTEAFF. The CDR3 DNA follows: TGTGCCAGCTCACCTTCAGTAAACCGGAACACTGAAGCTTTCTTT. The rearrangement joins TRBV18 to TRBJ1-1, with D unclear. The V and J ends lost 3 bases and 1 base respectively, with 12 bases between them. Germline CDR1 reads KGHSH; CDR2 reads LQKENI. There are 15 residues in the CDR3.